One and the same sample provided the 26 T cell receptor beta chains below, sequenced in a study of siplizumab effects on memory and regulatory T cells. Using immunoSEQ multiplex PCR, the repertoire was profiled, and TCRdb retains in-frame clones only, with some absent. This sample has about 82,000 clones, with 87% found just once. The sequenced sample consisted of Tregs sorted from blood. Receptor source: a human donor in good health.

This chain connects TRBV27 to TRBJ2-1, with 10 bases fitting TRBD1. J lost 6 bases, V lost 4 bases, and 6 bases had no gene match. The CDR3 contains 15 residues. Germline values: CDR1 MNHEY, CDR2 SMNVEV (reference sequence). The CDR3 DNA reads TGTGCCAGCAGTTCCCCGGGACAGGGGACCAATGAGCAGTTCTTC. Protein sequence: CASSSPGQGTNEQFF.

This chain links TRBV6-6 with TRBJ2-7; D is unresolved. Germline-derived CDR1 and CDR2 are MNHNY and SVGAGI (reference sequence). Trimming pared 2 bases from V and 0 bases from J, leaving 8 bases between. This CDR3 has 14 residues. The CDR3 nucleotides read TGTGCCAGCAGTTACGCAGTGAGCTCCTACGAGCAGTACTTC. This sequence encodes CASSYAVSSYEQYF.

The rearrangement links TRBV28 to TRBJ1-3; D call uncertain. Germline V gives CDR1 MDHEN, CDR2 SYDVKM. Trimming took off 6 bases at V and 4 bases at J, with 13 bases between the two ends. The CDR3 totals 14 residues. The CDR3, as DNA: TGTGCCAGCAGCCTGTGGGTTTTAGGAAACACCATATATTTT. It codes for CASSLWVLGNTIYF.

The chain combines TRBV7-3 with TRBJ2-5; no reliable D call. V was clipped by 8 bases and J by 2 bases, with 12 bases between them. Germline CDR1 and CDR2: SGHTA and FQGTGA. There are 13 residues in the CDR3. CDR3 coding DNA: TGTGCCAGCGGCCGAACTAAACAAGAGACCCAGTACTTC. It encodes CASGRTKQETQYF.

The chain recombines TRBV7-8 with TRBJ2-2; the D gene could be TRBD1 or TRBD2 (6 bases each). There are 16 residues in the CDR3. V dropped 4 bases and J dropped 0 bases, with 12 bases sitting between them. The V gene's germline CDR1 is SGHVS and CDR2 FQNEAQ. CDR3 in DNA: TGTGCCAGCAGCTCCCTGGGGGGCGCGAACACCGGGGAGCTGTTTTTT. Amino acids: CASSSLGGANTGELFF.

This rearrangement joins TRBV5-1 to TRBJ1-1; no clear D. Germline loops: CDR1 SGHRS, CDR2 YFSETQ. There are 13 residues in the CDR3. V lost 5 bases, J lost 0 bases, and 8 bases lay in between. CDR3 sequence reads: CASRGRLNTEAFF. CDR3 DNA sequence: TGCGCCAGCAGGGGCCGGTTGAACACTGAAGCTTTCTTT.

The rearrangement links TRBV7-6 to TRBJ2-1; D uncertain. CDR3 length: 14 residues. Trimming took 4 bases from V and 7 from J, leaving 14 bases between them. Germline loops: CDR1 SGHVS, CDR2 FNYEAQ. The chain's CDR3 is CASSSSYGRNEQFF. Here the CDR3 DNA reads TGTGCCAGCAGCTCGAGCTACGGCCGGAATGAGCAGTTCTTC. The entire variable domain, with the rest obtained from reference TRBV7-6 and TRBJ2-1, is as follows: GAGVSQSPRYKVTKRGQDVALRCDPISGHVSLYWYRQALGQGPEFLTYFNYEAQQDKSGLPNDRFSAERPEGSISTLTIQRTEQRDSAMYRCASSSSYGRNEQFFGPGTRLTVL.

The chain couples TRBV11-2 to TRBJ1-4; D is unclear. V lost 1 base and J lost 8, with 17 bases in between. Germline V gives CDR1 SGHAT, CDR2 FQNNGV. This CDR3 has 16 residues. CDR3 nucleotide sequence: TGTGCCAGCAGCTTAGTCTTCGACCCGCTGGGAGAAAAACTGTTTTTT. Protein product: CASSLVFDPLGEKLFF.

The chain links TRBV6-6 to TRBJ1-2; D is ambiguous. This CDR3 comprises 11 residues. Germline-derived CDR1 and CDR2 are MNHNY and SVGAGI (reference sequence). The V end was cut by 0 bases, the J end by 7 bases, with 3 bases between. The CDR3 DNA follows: TGTGCCAGCAGTTACTCGATTGGCTACACCTTC. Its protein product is CASSYSIGYTF.

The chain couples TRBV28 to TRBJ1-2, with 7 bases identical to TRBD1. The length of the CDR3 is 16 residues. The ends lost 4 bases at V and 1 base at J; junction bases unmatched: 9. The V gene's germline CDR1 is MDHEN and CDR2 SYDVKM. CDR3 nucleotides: TGTGCCAGCAGTTCGGGACAGCTCCTAGTTAACTATGGCTACACCTTC. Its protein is CASSSGQLLVNYGYTF.

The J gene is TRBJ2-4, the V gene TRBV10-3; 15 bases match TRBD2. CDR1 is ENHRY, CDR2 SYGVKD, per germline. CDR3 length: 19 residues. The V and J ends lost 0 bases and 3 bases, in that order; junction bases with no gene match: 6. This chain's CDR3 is CAISESGLAGGTSKNIQYF. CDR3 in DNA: TGTGCCATCAGTGAGTCGGGACTAGCGGGGGGAACCAGCAAAAACATTCAGTACTTC.

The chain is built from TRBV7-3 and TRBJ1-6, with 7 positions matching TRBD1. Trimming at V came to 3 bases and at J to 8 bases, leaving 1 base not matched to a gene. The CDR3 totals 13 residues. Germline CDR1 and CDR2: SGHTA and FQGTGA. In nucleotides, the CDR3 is TGTGCCAGCAGCTTTCAGGGGGATTCACCCCTCCACTTT. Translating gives CASSFQGDSPLHF. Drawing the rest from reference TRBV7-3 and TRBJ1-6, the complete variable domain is GAGVSQTPSNKVTEKGKYVELRCDPISGHTALYWYRQSLGQGPEFLIYFQGTGAADDSGLPNDRFFAVRPEGSVSTLKIQRTERGDSAVYLCASSFQGDSPLHFGNGTRLTVT.

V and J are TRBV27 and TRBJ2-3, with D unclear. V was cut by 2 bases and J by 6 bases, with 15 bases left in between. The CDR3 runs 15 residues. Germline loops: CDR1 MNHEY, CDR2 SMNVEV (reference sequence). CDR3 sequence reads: CASSLGSSLFDTQYF. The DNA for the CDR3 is TGTGCCAGCAGTTTAGGCTCCTCGCTGTTTGATACGCAGTATTTT.

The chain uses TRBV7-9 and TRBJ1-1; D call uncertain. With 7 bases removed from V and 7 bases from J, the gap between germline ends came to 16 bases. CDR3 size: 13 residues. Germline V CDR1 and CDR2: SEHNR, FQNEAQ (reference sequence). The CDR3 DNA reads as TGTGCCAGCACCTTGGGGTTACTGAGTGAAGCTTTCTTT. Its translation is CASTLGLLSEAFF.

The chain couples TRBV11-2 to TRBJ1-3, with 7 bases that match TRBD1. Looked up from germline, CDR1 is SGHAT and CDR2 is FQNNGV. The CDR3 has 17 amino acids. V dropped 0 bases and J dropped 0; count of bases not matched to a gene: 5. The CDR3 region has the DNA TGTGCCAGCAGCTTAGATATCAGGGGGAACTCTGGAAACACCATATATTTT. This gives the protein CASSLDIRGNSGNTIYF. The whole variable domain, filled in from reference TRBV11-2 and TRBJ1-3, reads EAGVAQSPRYKIIEKRQSVAFWCNPISGHATLYWYQQILGQGPKLLIQFQNNGVVDDSQLPKDRFSAERLKGVDSTLKIQPAKLEDSAVYLCASSLDIRGNSGNTIYFGEGSWLTVV.

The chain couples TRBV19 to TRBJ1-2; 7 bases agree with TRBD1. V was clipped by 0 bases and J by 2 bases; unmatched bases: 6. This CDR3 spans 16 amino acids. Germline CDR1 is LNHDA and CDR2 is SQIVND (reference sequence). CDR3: CASSIDSKGGNYGYTF. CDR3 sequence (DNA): TGTGCCAGTAGTATAGATTCGAAAGGGGGCAACTATGGCTACACCTTC.

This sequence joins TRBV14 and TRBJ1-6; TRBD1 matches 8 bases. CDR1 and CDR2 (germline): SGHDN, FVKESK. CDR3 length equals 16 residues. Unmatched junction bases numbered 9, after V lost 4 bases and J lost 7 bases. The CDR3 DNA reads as TGTGCCAGCAGCCTTCGACAGGGGACACGGAATTCACCCCTCCACTTT. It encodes CASSLRQGTRNSPLHF.

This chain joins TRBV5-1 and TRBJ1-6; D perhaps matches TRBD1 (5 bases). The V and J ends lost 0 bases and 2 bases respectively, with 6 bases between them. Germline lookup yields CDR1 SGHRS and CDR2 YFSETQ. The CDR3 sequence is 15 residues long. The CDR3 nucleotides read TGCGCCAGCAGCTTGGGGACACCCTATAATTCACCCCTCCACTTT. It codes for CASSLGTPYNSPLHF.

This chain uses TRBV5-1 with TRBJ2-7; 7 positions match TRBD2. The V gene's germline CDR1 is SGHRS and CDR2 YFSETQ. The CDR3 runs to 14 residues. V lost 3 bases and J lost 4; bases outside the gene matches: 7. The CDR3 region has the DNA TGCGCCAGCAGCTCGGAGGTCGGGGGGTACGAGCAGTACTTC. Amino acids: CASSSEVGGYEQYF.

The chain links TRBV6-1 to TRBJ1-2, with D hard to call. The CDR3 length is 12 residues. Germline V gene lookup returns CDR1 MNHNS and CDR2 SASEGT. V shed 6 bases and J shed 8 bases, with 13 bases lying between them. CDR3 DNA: TGTGCCAGCAGCCCCCATAACCAGGGCTACACCTTC. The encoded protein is CASSPHNQGYTF.

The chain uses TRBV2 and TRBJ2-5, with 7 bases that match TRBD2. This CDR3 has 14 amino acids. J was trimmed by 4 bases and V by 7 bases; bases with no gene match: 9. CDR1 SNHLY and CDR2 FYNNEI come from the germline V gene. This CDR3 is CASIKGGARETQYF. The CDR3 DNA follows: TGTGCCAGCATAAAGGGAGGGGCTCGAGAGACCCAGTACTTC.

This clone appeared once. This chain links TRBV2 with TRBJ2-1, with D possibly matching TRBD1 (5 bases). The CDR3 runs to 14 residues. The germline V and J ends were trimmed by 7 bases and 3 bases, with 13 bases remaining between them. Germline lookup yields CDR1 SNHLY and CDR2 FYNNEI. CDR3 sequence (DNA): TGTGCCAGCATCGACAGTACAGGCTACAATGAGCAGTTCTTC. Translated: CASIDSTGYNEQFF. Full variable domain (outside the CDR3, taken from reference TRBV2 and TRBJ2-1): EPEVTQTPSHQVTQMGQEVILRCVPISNHLYFYWYRQILGQKVEFLVSFYNNEISEKSEIFDDQFSVERPDGSNFTLKIRSTKLEDSAMYFCASIDSTGYNEQFFGPGTRLTVL.

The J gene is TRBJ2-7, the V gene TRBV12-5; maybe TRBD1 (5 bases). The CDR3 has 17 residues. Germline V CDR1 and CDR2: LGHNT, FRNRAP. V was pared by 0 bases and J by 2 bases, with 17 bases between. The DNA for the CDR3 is TGTGCTAGTGGTTTGGTACAAAATCCAGGGCTTACCTACGAGCAGTACTTC. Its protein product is CASGLVQNPGLTYEQYF.

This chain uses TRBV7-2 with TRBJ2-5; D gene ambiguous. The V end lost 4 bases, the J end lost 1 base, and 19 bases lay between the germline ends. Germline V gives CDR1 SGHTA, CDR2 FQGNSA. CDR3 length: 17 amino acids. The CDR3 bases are TGTGCCAGCAGCTCCCTGGCATTGTACAGCCCCCAAGAGACCCAGTACTTC. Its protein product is CASSSLALYSPQETQYF.

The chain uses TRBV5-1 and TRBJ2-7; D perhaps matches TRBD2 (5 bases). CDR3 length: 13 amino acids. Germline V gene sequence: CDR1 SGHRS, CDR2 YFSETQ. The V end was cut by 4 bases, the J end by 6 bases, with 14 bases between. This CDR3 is CASSPPSILEQYF. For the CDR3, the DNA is TGCGCCAGCAGCCCTCCTAGCATTCTCGAGCAGTACTTC. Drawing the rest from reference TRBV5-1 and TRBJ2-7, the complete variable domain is KAGVTQTPRYLIKTRGQQVTLSCSPISGHRSVSWYQQTPGQGLQFLFEYFSETQRNKGNFPGRFSGRQFSNSRSEMNVSTLELGDSALYLCASSPPSILEQYFGPGTRLTVT.

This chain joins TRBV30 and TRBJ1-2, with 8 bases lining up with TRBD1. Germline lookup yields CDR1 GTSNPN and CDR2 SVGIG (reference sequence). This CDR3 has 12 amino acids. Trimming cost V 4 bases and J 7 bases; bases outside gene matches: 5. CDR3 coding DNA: TGTGCCTGGACTGCAGGGGGCGGTGGCTACACCTTC. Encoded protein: CAWTAGGGGYTF.